These 31 T cell receptor beta chains originate from one sample sequenced in a study of technical replicates of blood from a handful of donors. Libraries were prepared by immunoSEQ multiplex PCR; TCRdb keeps only in-frame clonotypes and omits some of them. The data contain 65,000 to 80,000 clones, around 97% of them singletons. Specimen: T cells isolated from PBMCs. These receptors all come from a human donor in good health.

This chain uses TRBV5-1 with TRBJ1-2; D remains ambiguous. Germline V gives CDR1 SGHRS, CDR2 YFSETQ. The V end was cut by 3 bases, the J end by 2 bases, with 8 bases between. The CDR3 has 13 amino acids. CDR3: CASSSTENYGYTF. The CDR3 DNA reads as TGCGCCAGCAGCTCCACTGAGAACTATGGCTACACCTTC. The full variable domain, with the rest looked up from reference TRBV5-1 and TRBJ1-2, is KAGVTQTPRYLIKTRGQQVTLSCSPISGHRSVSWYQQTPGQGLQFLFEYFSETQRNKGNFPGRFSGRQFSNSRSEMNVSTLELGDSALYLCASSSTENYGYTFGSGTRLTVV.

This clone was seen only once. The chain recombines TRBV7-9 with TRBJ2-7; D is ambiguous. There are 11 residues in the CDR3. V dropped 5 bases and J dropped 4 bases, with 6 bases sitting between them. The germline V gene has CDR1 SEHNR and CDR2 FQNEAQ (reference sequence). CDR3 nucleotide sequence: TGTGCCAGCAGCCCACAATACGAGCAGTACTTC. Residues: CASSPQYEQYF.

The chain is built from TRBV23-1 and TRBJ2-7; 12 bases are shared with TRBD2. TRBV23-1 carries the ORF label, with uncertain function. The CDR3 is 17 residues long. Trimming took 10 bases from V and 2 from J; bases not matched to a gene: 15. The CDR3 DNA follows: TGCGCCATCAACGACGGACTAGCGGGAAGCCCTACCTACGAGCAGTACTTC. Residues: CAINDGLAGSPTYEQYF.

The genes are TRBV6-6 and TRBJ2-5; 7 bases fit TRBD2. V trimming: 8 bases; J trimming: 4 bases; junction bases outside the gene matches: 10. This CDR3 is built from 14 residues. Germline V lookup: CDR1 MNHNY, CDR2 SVGAGI (reference sequence). The chain's CDR3 is CASVPGGRGETQYF. The CDR3 DNA is TGTGCCAGCGTGCCGGGGGGACGCGGAGAGACCCAGTACTTC.

The chain employs TRBV6-6 and TRBJ2-3; a possible D gene is TRBD1 (5 bases). Germline V gives CDR1 MNHNY, CDR2 SVGAGI (reference sequence). The CDR3 has 13 amino acids. V lost 2 bases to trimming and J lost 6 bases, with 9 bases between them. This CDR3 is CASSYLGPDTQYF. The CDR3 coding sequence is TGTGCCAGCAGTTACCTGGGGCCGGATACGCAGTATTTT.

This clone was counted once. The CDR3 DNA is TGTGCCATCAGCGAGCCCTCTAGCGGGATGGGGGAGACCCAGTACTTC. Translating it yields CAISEPSSGMGETQYF. The chain joins TRBV10-3 to TRBJ2-5; 9 bases agree with TRBD2. This CDR3 comprises 16 residues. The junction had 13 bases not matched to a gene; V was cut back by 6 bases and J by 5 bases. CDR1 and CDR2 (germline): ENHRY, SYGVKD.

This chain joins TRBV7-2 and TRBJ1-3; TRBD1 might be the D (5 bases). V dropped 6 bases and J dropped 0 bases, with 9 bases sitting between them. The CDR3 covers 14 residues. CDR1 and CDR2 from the germline V gene are SGHTA and FQGNSA. DNA for the CDR3: TGTGCCAGCAGTCGGGGGATCTCTGGAAACACCATATATTTT. Encoded protein: CASSRGISGNTIYF.

The chain carries TRBV5-1 and TRBJ2-7, with TRBD2 matching over 11 bases. The germline CDR1 and CDR2 sequences are SGHRS and YFSETQ. Losses at the gene ends were 5 bases for V and 0 bases for J; bases not matched to a gene: 4. CDR3 length: 15 amino acids. CDR3: CASRLGLAASYEQYF. As DNA, the CDR3 is TGCGCCAGCAGGCTGGGACTAGCGGCCTCCTACGAGCAGTACTTC.

This rearrangement joins TRBV4-3 to TRBJ2-2; the match to TRBD2 covers 13 bases. CDR1 and CDR2 (germline): LGHNA, YSLEER. V gave up 2 bases and J gave up 7 bases; unmatched junction bases: 1. The CDR3 has 15 residues. Here the CDR3 reads CASSQTSGRGGELFF. The DNA of the CDR3 is TGCGCCAGCAGCCAAACTAGCGGGAGGGGCGGGGAGCTGTTTTTT.

V usage is TRBV4-1 and J usage is TRBJ1-2; D gene ambiguous. V was cut by 4 bases and J by 0 bases, with 9 bases left in between. The germline V gene has CDR1 MGHRA and CDR2 YSYEKL. The CDR3 contains 14 residues. In DNA, the CDR3 is TGCGCCAGCAGCCCTTCGTATACTAACTATGGCTACACCTTC. Protein sequence: CASSPSYTNYGYTF.

The chain couples TRBV7-6 to TRBJ2-1, with 8 bases aligning to TRBD2. The CDR3 is 16 amino acids. Germline assignment: CDR1 SGHVS and CDR2 FNYEAQ. Germline trimming cut 0 bases from V and 3 bases from J; bases unmatched to any gene: 4. In DNA, the CDR3 is TGTGCCAGCAGCTTAGCGCCGAGCGGGAGCTACAATGAGCAGTTCTTC. Translation: CASSLAPSGSYNEQFF.

The rearrangement links TRBV30 to TRBJ2-3; D is perhaps TRBD2 (5 bases). Trimming took off 4 bases at V and 4 bases at J, with 18 bases between the two ends. CDR1 is GTSNPN and CDR2 is SVGIG in the germline V gene (reference sequence). CDR3 size: 15 residues. The CDR3, as DNA: TGTGCCTGGACCCGACTCGCCCGGGATCCAGATACGCAGTATTTT. Translation: CAWTRLARDPDTQYF. Full variable domain (remainder filled in from reference TRBV30 and TRBJ2-3): SQTIHQWPATLVQPVGSPLSLECTVEGTSNPNLYWYRQAAGRGLQLLFYSVGIGQISSEVPQNLSASRPQDRQFILSSKKLLLSDSGFYLCAWTRLARDPDTQYFGPGTRLTVL.

This chain uses TRBV9 with TRBJ1-2, with unresolved D. Germline CDR1 and CDR2: SGDLS and YYNGEE. This CDR3 has 15 amino acids. Between the trimmed V and J ends, which lost 1 base and 3 bases, there was a span of 13 bases. CDR3 bases: TGTGCCAGCAGCGTATGGACTGAAGGGTACTATGGCTACACCTTC. Translated, it gives CASSVWTEGYYGYTF.

The CDR3 protein is CASNGGPNTGELFF. CDR3 bases: TGTGCCAGCAACGGCGGGCCTAACACCGGGGAGCTGTTTTTT. The chain combines TRBV2 with TRBJ2-2; possibly TRBD2 for D (5 bases). The CDR3 loop spans 14 amino acids. The ends were cut back, 7 bases at V and 2 bases at J, with 11 bases in the middle. Germline CDR1 reads SNHLY; CDR2 reads FYNNEI.

The rearrangement joins TRBV27 to TRBJ1-2; possible D gene TRBD1, 6 bases. Germline CDR1 is MNHEY and CDR2 is SMNVEV (reference sequence). The CDR3 extends over 17 amino acids. The V gene lost 6 bases and the J gene lost 8 bases, with 28 bases spanning the gap. The CDR3 region has the DNA TGTGCCAGCAGGACCTCATATTTGCTGGTGCAGGGACAAGGCTACACCTTC. Translated: CASRTSYLLVQGQGYTF.

A note on this clone: One end of the junction fails to match germline, which may point to a read error. The chain recombines TRBV11-2 with TRBJ2-7, with TRBD2 identical over 9 bases. The CDR3 runs 15 residues. Germline CDR1 is SGHAT and CDR2 is FQNNGV. In nucleotides, the CDR3 is TGTGCCAGCAGCTTTTACGGCGGGAGGGCCTATGAGCAGTACTTC. Translation gives CASSFYGGRAYEQYF.

CDR3 in DNA: TGTGCCAGCAGCCCGGGAGTCCCCTGGGGGGCCGGGGAGCTGTTTTTT. Translation: CASSPGVPWGAGELFF. The genes are TRBV7-2 and TRBJ2-2, with a weak D call TRBD2 (6 bases). V lost 5 bases, J lost 6 bases, and 19 bases lay in between. From germline, CDR1 is SGHTA and CDR2 FQGNSA. This CDR3 is 16 amino acids long.

This clone occurred once. The rearrangement joins TRBV27 to TRBJ2-7, with D maybe TRBD1 (6 bases). The CDR3 is 15 amino acids. Per germline, CDR1 MNHEY and CDR2 SMNVEV (reference sequence). The V end lost 0 bases, the J end lost 7 bases, and 16 bases lay between the germline ends. The CDR3 bases are TGTGCCAGCAGTTTATCTTTTCGTCAGGGGCAAGAGCAGTACTTC. It specifies CASSLSFRQGQEQYF.

This chain uses TRBV10-3 with TRBJ1-3; D not resolved. Germline loops: CDR1 ENHRY, CDR2 SYGVKD. The V end was cut by 6 bases, the J end by 1 base, with 7 bases between. This CDR3 has 13 residues. In DNA, the CDR3 is TGTGCCATCAGCCTCTTGTCTGGAAACACCATATATTTT. It codes for CAISLLSGNTIYF.

V usage is TRBV11-2 and J usage is TRBJ2-5, with D perhaps TRBD1 (6 bases). The CDR3 sequence is 13 residues long. Trimming took off 2 bases at V and 10 bases at J, with 14 bases between the two ends. CDR1 is SGHAT and CDR2 is FQNNGV in the germline V gene. The CDR3 DNA reads TGTGCCAGCAGCTTAACAGGGACCTGGGACCAGTACTTC. Translating gives CASSLTGTWDQYF.

This chain links TRBV6-5 with TRBJ1-4; D may be TRBD1 (6 bases). The germline CDR1 and CDR2 sequences are MNHEY and SVGAGI. This CDR3 comprises 15 residues. Trimming took off 6 bases at V and 7 bases at J, with 18 bases between the two ends. The CDR3 sequence: CASRDRGRGSEKLFF. Here the CDR3 DNA reads TGTGCCAGCAGGGACAGAGGGCGTGGTAGTGAAAAACTGTTTTTT.

This chain uses TRBV10-3 with TRBJ1-1; weak D call: TRBD1 (5 bases). This CDR3 has 13 amino acids. Trimming shortened V by 4 bases and J by 1 base, and 7 bases separated the two germline ends. The germline CDR1 and CDR2 sequences are ENHRY and SYGVKD. CDR3 protein: CAISGGENTEAFF. The DNA for the CDR3 is TGTGCCATCAGTGGGGGGGAGAACACTGAAGCTTTCTTT.

The chain carries TRBV25-1 and TRBJ2-7, with a possible D match to TRBD1 (6 bases). The V end lost 10 bases, the J end lost 3 bases, and 16 bases lay between the germline ends. The CDR3 loop spans 13 amino acids. The germline CDR1 and CDR2 sequences are MGHDK and SYGVNS. This CDR3 is CATQGSGFYEQYF. As DNA, the CDR3 is TGTGCCACCCAGGGGAGCGGATTCTACGAGCAGTACTTC.

The chain uses TRBV6-1 and TRBJ2-1; possible D gene TRBD1, 6 bases. The germline V gene encodes CDR1 MNHNS and CDR2 SASEGT. The CDR3 has 12 amino acids. V was cut by 10 bases and J by 10 bases, with 17 bases left in between. Written as DNA, the CDR3 is TGTGCCACCTCTCTCAGGGGCAACGAGCAGTTCTTC. Protein sequence: CATSLRGNEQFF.

This chain joins TRBV2 and TRBJ2-4, with D perhaps TRBD2 (6 bases). Germline lookup yields CDR1 SNHLY and CDR2 FYNNEI. The CDR3 spans 15 residues. V dropped 8 bases and J dropped 0 bases, with 14 bases sitting between them. The CDR3 sequence is CASSYSGLAKNIQYF. The CDR3 DNA sequence: TGTGCCAGCTCGTATAGCGGACTAGCCAAAAACATTCAGTACTTC.

A note on this clone: The germline gene is not matched at one end of the junction; a read error may be the cause. The chain is built from TRBV7-7 and TRBJ1-1; tentative D call: TRBD1 (6 bases). The length of the CDR3 is 13 residues. The germline V gene encodes CDR1 SSHAT and CDR2 FNYEAQ (reference sequence). CDR3 sequence (DNA): TGTGCTAGCAGCTTACTAACAGGGAATGAAGCTTTCTTT. Translated: CASSLLTGNEAFF. The complete variable domain, with remaining parts taken from reference TRBV7-7 and TRBJ1-1, reads GAGVSQSPRYKVTKRGQDVTLRCDPISSHATLYWYQQALGQGPEFLTYFNYEAQPDKSGLPSDRFSAERPEGSISTLTIQRTEQRDSAMYRCASSLLTGNEAFFGQGTRLTVV.

The chain joins TRBV6-1 to TRBJ2-7, with 10 bases aligning to TRBD2. The CDR3 is made up of 15 amino acids. V was clipped by 6 bases and J by 4 bases; unmatched bases: 9. CDR1 is MNHNS and CDR2 is SASEGT in the germline V gene. The CDR3, as DNA: TGTGCCAGCAGCTGGAGCGGGAGGGCCGGTTACGAGCAGTACTTC. Residues: CASSWSGRAGYEQYF.

V is TRBV2 and J is TRBJ2-2; TRBD1 agrees at 8 bases. CDR3 size: 16 residues. The V gene's germline CDR1 is SNHLY and CDR2 FYNNEI. Trimming at V came to 4 bases and at J to 0 bases, leaving 4 bases not matched to a gene. The CDR3 DNA sequence: TGTGCCAGCAGTGGGAGGGACAGGTCGAACACCGGGGAGCTGTTTTTT. Encoded protein: CASSGRDRSNTGELFF.

The DNA of the CDR3 is TGTGCCAGCAGCCCGGGACTAGCGAACACCGGGGAGCTGTTTTTT. It codes for CASSPGLANTGELFF. This chain connects TRBV11-3 to TRBJ2-2; TRBD2 matches at 8 bases. The CDR3 runs 15 residues. Germline trimming cut 5 bases from V and 0 bases from J; bases unmatched to any gene: 2. Germline lookup yields CDR1 SGHNT and CDR2 YENEEA.

The chain uses TRBV13 and TRBJ2-1, with 11 positions matching TRBD2. The CDR3 covers 15 residues. CDR1 and CDR2 (germline): PRHDT, FYEKMQ (reference sequence). The V gene end was trimmed by 3 bases and the J gene end by 9 bases; junction bases not matched to a gene: 7. The CDR3 is CASSLGSGRAVEQFF. The CDR3 DNA reads as TGTGCCAGCAGCTTGGGTAGCGGGAGGGCCGTTGAGCAGTTCTTC.

The gene calls are TRBV6-4 and TRBJ2-2, with a tentative D call TRBD1 (6 bases). Per germline, CDR1 MRHNA and CDR2 SNTAGT. V lost 2 bases to trimming and J lost 2 bases, with 6 bases between them. The CDR3 contains 14 residues. CDR3: CASSDGTNTGELFF. CDR3 coding DNA: TGTGCCAGCAGTGACGGGACAAACACCGGGGAGCTGTTTTTT.